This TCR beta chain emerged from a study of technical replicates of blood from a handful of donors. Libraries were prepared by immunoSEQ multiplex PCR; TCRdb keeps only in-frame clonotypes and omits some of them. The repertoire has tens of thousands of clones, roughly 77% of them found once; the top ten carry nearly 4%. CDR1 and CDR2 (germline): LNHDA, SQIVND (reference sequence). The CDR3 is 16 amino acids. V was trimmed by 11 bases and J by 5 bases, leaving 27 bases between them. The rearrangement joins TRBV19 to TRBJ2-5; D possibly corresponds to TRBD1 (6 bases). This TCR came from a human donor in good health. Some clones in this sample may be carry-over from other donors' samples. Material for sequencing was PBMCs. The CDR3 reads CAQSGQGKRPGETQYF. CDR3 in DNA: TGTGCCCAATCAGGGCAGGGGAAGAGGCCAGGGGAGACCCAGTACTTC.